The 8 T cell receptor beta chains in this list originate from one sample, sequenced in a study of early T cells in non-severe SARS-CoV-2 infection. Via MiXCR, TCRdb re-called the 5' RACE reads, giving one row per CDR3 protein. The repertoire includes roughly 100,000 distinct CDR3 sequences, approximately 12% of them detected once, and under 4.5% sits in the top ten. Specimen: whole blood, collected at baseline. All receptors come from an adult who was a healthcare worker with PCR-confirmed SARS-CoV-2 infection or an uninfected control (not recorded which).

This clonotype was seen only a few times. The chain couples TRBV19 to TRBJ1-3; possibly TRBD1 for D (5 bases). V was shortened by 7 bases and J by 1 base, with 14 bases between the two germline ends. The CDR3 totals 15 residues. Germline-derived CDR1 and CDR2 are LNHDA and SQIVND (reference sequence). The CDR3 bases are TGTGCCAGTACCCTCATGGGGGGGTCTGGAAACACCATATATTTT. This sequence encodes CASTLMGGSGNTIYF.

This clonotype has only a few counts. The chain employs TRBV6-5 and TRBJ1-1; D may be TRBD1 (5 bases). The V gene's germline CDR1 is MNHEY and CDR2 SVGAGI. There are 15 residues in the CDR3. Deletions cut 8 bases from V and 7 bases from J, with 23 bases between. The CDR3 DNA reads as TGTGCCAGCGTCCCCGGCAGGGCTTCGATTAGTGAAGCTTTCTTT. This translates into CASVPGRASISEAFF.

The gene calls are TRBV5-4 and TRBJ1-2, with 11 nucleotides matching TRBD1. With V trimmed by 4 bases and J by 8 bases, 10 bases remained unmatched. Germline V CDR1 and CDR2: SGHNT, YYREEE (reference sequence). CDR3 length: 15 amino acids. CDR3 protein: CASSRTGGGEGGYTF. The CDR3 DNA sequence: TGTGCCAGCAGCCGGACAGGGGGCGGAGAGGGAGGCTACACCTTC.

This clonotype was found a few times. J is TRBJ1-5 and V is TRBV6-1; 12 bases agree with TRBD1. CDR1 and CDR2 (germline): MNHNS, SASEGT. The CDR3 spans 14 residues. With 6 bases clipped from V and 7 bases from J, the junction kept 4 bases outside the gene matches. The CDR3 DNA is TGTGCCAGCAGGGGGACAGGGGGCCAACAGCCCCAGCATTTT. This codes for CASRGTGGQQPQHF.

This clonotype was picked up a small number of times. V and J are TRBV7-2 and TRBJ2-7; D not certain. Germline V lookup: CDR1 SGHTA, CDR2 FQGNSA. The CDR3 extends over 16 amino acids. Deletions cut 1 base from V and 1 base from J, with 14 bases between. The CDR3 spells CASSLVSTHGSYEQYF. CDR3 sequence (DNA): TGTGCCAGCAGCTTAGTTTCGACTCACGGGTCCTACGAGCAGTACTTC.

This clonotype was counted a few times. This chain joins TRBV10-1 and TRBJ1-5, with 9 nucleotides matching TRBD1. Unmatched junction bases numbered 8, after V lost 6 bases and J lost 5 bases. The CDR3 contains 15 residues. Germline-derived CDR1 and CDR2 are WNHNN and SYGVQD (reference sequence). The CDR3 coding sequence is TGCGCCAGCAGGGGGAATTGGACAGGGGATCAGCCCCAGCATTTT. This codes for CASRGNWTGDQPQHF.

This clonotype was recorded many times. CDR3 in amino acids: CASSRTPVAGELFF. The CDR3 region has the DNA TGTGCCAGCAGTCGCACGCCCGTCGCCGGGGAGCTGTTTTTT. The gene calls are TRBV7-8 and TRBJ2-2; D call uncertain. V was pared by 6 bases and J by 6 bases, with 14 bases between. Per germline, CDR1 SGHVS and CDR2 FQNEAQ. This CDR3 contains 14 residues.

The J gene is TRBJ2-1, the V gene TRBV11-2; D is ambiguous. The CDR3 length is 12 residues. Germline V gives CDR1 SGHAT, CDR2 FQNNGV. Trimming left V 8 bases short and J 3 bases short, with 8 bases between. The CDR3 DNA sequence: TGTGCCAGCGATCCCCACTACAATGAGCAGTTCTTC. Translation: CASDPHYNEQFF.